These 21 T cell receptor beta chains share one sample of origin, sequenced in a study of blood T cell repertoires in COVID-19. Data came from immunoSEQ multiplex PCR; TCRdb stores just in-frame clones and leaves some out. The sample has 150,000 to 200,000 clones, 79% seen once. Sequencing was done on a sample of peripheral blood. These receptor sequences come from a man aged 55 to 70 with active or convalescent COVID-19.

The CDR3 nucleotides are TGCGCCAGCAGCCAAGAGAGGAGTGAAAAACTGTTTTTT. Translating gives CASSQERSEKLFF. The chain carries TRBV4-3 and TRBJ1-4, with unresolved D. The CDR3 runs 13 residues. Germline V lookup: CDR1 LGHNA, CDR2 YSLEER. The germline V and J ends were trimmed by 0 bases and 7 bases, with 6 bases remaining between them.

The chain links TRBV5-5 to TRBJ1-2; 7 bases line up with TRBD1. This CDR3 comprises 16 residues. Germline values: CDR1 SGHKS, CDR2 YYEKEE (reference sequence). V shed 0 bases and J 1 base; nucleotides not matched to a gene: 6. This CDR3 reads CASSLVTGANNYGYTF. CDR3 DNA: TGTGCCAGCAGCTTGGTAACAGGGGCAAATAACTATGGCTACACCTTC.

The rearrangement links TRBV29-1 to TRBJ1-1; unclear D gene. In germline, CDR1 is SQVTM, CDR2 ANQGSEA. CDR3 length equals 14 residues. V was pared by 6 bases and J by 1 base, with 15 bases between. The CDR3 region has the DNA TGCAGCGTGTTAGTGGCCCACAGGAACACTGAAGCTTTCTTT. It yields the protein CSVLVAHRNTEAFF.

The genes are TRBV9 and TRBJ2-2; D gene unclear. CDR3 size: 14 residues. V was shortened by 3 bases and J by 3 bases, with 9 bases between the two germline ends. The germline V gene encodes CDR1 SGDLS and CDR2 YYNGEE. The CDR3 coding sequence is TGTGCCAGCAGCGCTCTCCTTTACACCGGGGAGCTGTTTTTT. It codes for CASSALLYTGELFF.

The rearrangement uses TRBV29-1 and TRBJ1-1; D is ambiguous. The germline V gene encodes CDR1 SQVTM and CDR2 ANQGSEA. The CDR3 consists of 11 residues. V was cut by 4 bases and J by 1 base, with 4 bases left in between. The CDR3 DNA follows: TGCAGCGTTGTCGGGAACACTGAAGCTTTCTTT. It yields the protein CSVVGNTEAFF.

The chain uses TRBV5-6 and TRBJ1-5; D ambiguous. This CDR3 has 14 amino acids. The V gene lost 4 bases and the J gene lost 6 bases, with 14 bases spanning the gap. Germline values: CDR1 SGHDT, CDR2 YYEEEE. The CDR3 DNA reads TGTGCCAGCAGCCGACGGGGATTGAGTCAGCCCCAGCATTTT. This gives the protein CASSRRGLSQPQHF.

Here the CDR3 reads CASSPTGGNEKLFF. CDR3 bases: TGTGCCAGCAGTCCCACGGGGGGGAATGAAAAACTGTTTTTT. The V and J genes are TRBV28 and TRBJ1-4; D might be TRBD1 (5 bases). CDR1 MDHEN and CDR2 SYDVKM come from the germline V gene. The length of the CDR3 is 14 residues. V lost 5 bases and J 5 bases, leaving 12 bases between the germline ends. Variable domain in full (rest from reference TRBV28 and TRBJ1-4): DVKVTQSSRYLVKRTGEKVFLECVQDMDHENMFWYRQDPGLGLRLIYFSYDVKMKEKGDIPEGYSVSREKKERFSLILESASTNQTSMYLCASSPTGGNEKLFFGSGTQLSVL.

The genes are TRBV7-2 and TRBJ2-5, with 12 bases lining up with TRBD2. CDR3 size: 15 residues. The germline CDR1 and CDR2 sequences are SGHTA and FQGNSA. The V and J ends lost 4 bases and 5 bases, in that order; junction bases with no gene match: 5. CDR3 coding DNA: TGTGCCAGCAGCTCGACTAGCGGGAGTGGGGAGACCCAGTACTTC. It translates to CASSSTSGSGETQYF.

This sequence joins TRBV3-1 (or the pseudogene TRBV3-2) and TRBJ1-3; TRBD1 matches at 7 bases. V trimming: 1 base; J trimming: 0 bases; junction bases outside the gene matches: 12. The germline CDR1 and CDR2 sequences are LGHDT and YNNKEL (reference sequence). The CDR3 consists of 19 residues. The CDR3 here is CASSQVGGTVSYSGNTIYF. CDR3 coding DNA: TGTGCCAGCAGCCAAGTTGGGGGGACAGTCTCCTACTCTGGAAACACCATATATTTT.

This clone appeared a few times. The V and J genes are TRBV7-9 and TRBJ2-2; the D is unclear. Trimming took 4 bases from V and 4 from J, leaving 4 bases between them. The length of the CDR3 is 12 residues. Looked up from germline, CDR1 is SEHNR and CDR2 is FQNEAQ (reference sequence). The CDR3 here is CASSSFTGELFF. The DNA for the CDR3 is TGTGCCAGCAGCTCGTTCACCGGGGAGCTGTTTTTT.

In its sample, this clone was seen once. V and J are TRBV28 and TRBJ2-3; 10 nucleotides line up with TRBD2. This CDR3 has 16 amino acids. Germline V gene sequence: CDR1 MDHEN, CDR2 SYDVKM. Trimming removed 3 bases from V and 5 bases from J; junction bases left unmatched: 8. The CDR3 loop is CASSFSSGSGRDTQYF. DNA of the CDR3: TGTGCCAGCAGTTTCTCTAGCGGGAGCGGGAGAGATACGCAGTATTTT.

As regards this clone: The sample holds other DNA sequences that translate to the same CDR3. The rearrangement uses TRBV15 and TRBJ2-5; D gene uncertain. Trimming pared 1 base from V and 3 bases from J, leaving 6 bases between. CDR3 length: 13 amino acids. Germline V gene data show CDR1 as LNHNV and CDR2 as YYDKDF (reference sequence). The CDR3 region is CATSRGLEETQYF. CDR3 sequence (DNA): TGTGCCACCAGCAGAGGACTTGAAGAGACCCAGTACTTC.

The chain combines TRBV19 with TRBJ2-7, with a possible D match to TRBD2 (6 bases). In germline, CDR1 is LNHDA, CDR2 SQIVND (reference sequence). V was cut by 3 bases and J by 2 bases, with 17 bases left in between. CDR3 length: 16 amino acids. DNA for the CDR3: TGTGCCAGTAGTATCTTACGGGGGTTCGGGACCTACGAGCAGTACTTC. It translates to CASSILRGFGTYEQYF.

The V and J genes are TRBV18 and TRBJ1-1, with 7 positions matching TRBD1. The CDR3 is 14 amino acids. After removal of 3 bases from V and 1 base from J, the junction contained 2 bases not matched to a gene. CDR1 KGHSH and CDR2 LQKENI come from the germline V gene. In nucleotides, the CDR3 is TGTGCCAGCTCACCGGGACAGACGAACACTGAAGCTTTCTTT. Protein sequence: CASSPGQTNTEAFF.

Here the CDR3 reads CASSRDGVPGPQHF. CDR3 nucleotides: TGCGCCAGCAGCCGCGACGGGGTCCCGGGGCCCCAGCATTTT. The rearrangement links TRBV5-1 to TRBJ1-5; D gene ambiguous. Per the germline V gene, CDR1 is SGHRS and CDR2 is YFSETQ. V was shortened by 4 bases and J by 9 bases, with 17 bases between the two germline ends. The CDR3 is 14 residues long.

The sample holds one count of this clone. CDR3 DNA sequence: TGTGCCAGCAGCTTAGCGAGTCTTAGTGCTGAAGCTTTCTTT. Translated: CASSLASLSAEAFF. This chain uses TRBV7-8 with TRBJ1-1; D unclear. This CDR3 has 14 residues. Germline loops: CDR1 SGHVS, CDR2 FQNEAQ. Trimming cost V 0 bases and J 6 bases, with 11 bases left between them.

The V call is TRBV7-8, the J call TRBJ2-7, with TRBD2 matching 11 bases. This CDR3 spans 14 amino acids. The germline CDR1 and CDR2 sequences are SGHVS and FQNEAQ. After removal of 4 bases from V and 3 bases from J, the junction contained 2 bases not matched to a gene. The CDR3 reads CASSSLAGGYEQYF. DNA for the CDR3: TGTGCCAGCAGCTCTCTAGCGGGAGGCTACGAGCAGTACTTC.

CDR3 DNA: TGCAGTGCTAGTTCCGGGACAGAACCAACTAGCACAGATACGCAGTATTTT. It translates to CSASSGTEPTSTDTQYF. V and J are TRBV20-1 and TRBJ2-3; 7 nucleotides align to TRBD1. With 3 bases clipped from V and 0 bases from J, the junction kept 12 bases outside the gene matches. Germline-derived CDR1 and CDR2 are DFQATT and SNEGSKA (reference sequence). CDR3 length: 17 residues.

The chain employs TRBV6-2 or TRBV6-3 and TRBJ2-7; 12 bases fit TRBD2. The CDR3 is made up of 15 amino acids. Losses at the gene ends were 7 bases for V and 0 bases for J; bases not matched to a gene: 4. The germline gives CDR1 MNHEY, CDR2 SVGEGT. CDR3 sequence (DNA): TGTGCCAGCAACCCTAGCGGGAGGGCCTCCTACGAGCAGTACTTC. Protein sequence: CASNPSGRASYEQYF.

The V gene is TRBV5-1, the J gene TRBJ2-3; tentative D call: TRBD1 (5 bases). Trimming removed 0 bases at V and 2 bases at J, with 13 bases between. The CDR3 runs 16 residues. The V gene's germline CDR1 is SGHRS and CDR2 YFSETQ. The CDR3 loop reads CASSLEGRDYTDTQYF. The DNA of the CDR3 is TGCGCCAGCAGCTTGGAAGGCAGGGATTACACAGATACGCAGTATTTT.

This clone was seen only a few times. V gene TRBV30 combines with J gene TRBJ2-7; D is unclear. The ends were cut back, 0 bases at V and 0 bases at J, with 15 bases in the middle. The CDR3 length is 16 residues. Germline CDR1 is GTSNPN and CDR2 is SVGIG (reference sequence). The chain's CDR3 is CAWSVLTVRSSYEQYF. The CDR3 DNA reads as TGTGCCTGGAGTGTACTAACGGTACGATCCTCCTACGAGCAGTACTTC.